These 8 T cell receptor beta chains share one sample of origin, sequenced in a study of T cell responses to AZD1222 COVID-19 vaccine. Method: immunoSEQ multiplex PCR; TCRdb's copy keeps in-frame clones and lacks some. The top ten hold approximately 5.3% of the sample, which has roughly 140,000 clones, approximately 89% seen once. The material was peripheral blood, obtained on day 0 of AZD1222 vaccination. Receptor source: an adult in good health.

As regards this clone: Distinct nucleotide sequences in the sample also encode this CDR3. V and J are TRBV5-6 and TRBJ2-7; D gene unclear. The CDR3 covers 11 residues. The V gene's germline CDR1 is SGHDT and CDR2 YYEEEE. Between the trimmed V and J ends, which lost 2 bases and 3 bases, there was a span of 3 bases. The CDR3 nucleotides read TGTGCCAGCAGCTTCAGCTACGAGCAGTACTTC. It codes for CASSFSYEQYF.

J is TRBJ2-7 and V is TRBV6-2 or TRBV6-3; D gene unclear. V was clipped by 2 bases and J by 7 bases, with 15 bases between them. Germline values: CDR1 MNHEY, CDR2 SVGEGT. The CDR3 consists of 14 residues. In nucleotides, the CDR3 is TGTGCCAGCAGTTACCCGAGTAGGATGGAGGAGCAGTACTTC. Translating it yields CASSYPSRMEEQYF.

V usage is TRBV9 and J usage is TRBJ2-2; 9 nucleotides match TRBD2. The CDR3 has 15 amino acids. Germline CDR1 reads SGDLS; CDR2 reads YYNGEE. V shed 5 bases, J shed 6 bases, and the junction held 8 bases outside the gene matches. CDR3 DNA sequence: TGTGCCAGCAGTAAAGCGGGAGGAGGGTCCGGGGAGCTGTTTTTT. Translation gives CASSKAGGGSGELFF.

This chain connects TRBV13 to TRBJ2-1; 14 positions agree with TRBD2. This CDR3 spans 18 amino acids. Germline assignment: CDR1 PRHDT and CDR2 FYEKMQ (reference sequence). The V segment lost 4 bases and the J segment 5 bases; nucleotides outside the gene matches: 10. CDR3 sequence: CASSSGLAGAPGNNEQFF. The CDR3 DNA reads TGTGCCAGCAGCTCGGGACTAGCGGGAGCCCCTGGGAACAATGAGCAGTTCTTC.

The CDR3 is CASSETGLAMNEQFF. CDR3 DNA sequence: TGCGCCAGCAGTGAAACGGGACTAGCGATGAATGAGCAGTTCTTC. The J gene is TRBJ2-1, the V gene TRBV10-2, with 10 bases fitting TRBD2. Germline assignment: CDR1 WSHSY and CDR2 SAAADI. The CDR3 is 15 residues long. With V trimmed by 3 bases and J by 7 bases, 6 bases remained unmatched.

The gene calls are TRBV10-3 and TRBJ2-7; TRBD1 matches at 7 bases. Germline V gene lookup returns CDR1 ENHRY and CDR2 SYGVKD. V was pared by 3 bases and J by 2 bases, with 10 bases of the junction left unmatched. CDR3 length equals 16 residues. The CDR3 nucleotides are TGTGCCATCAGTGACTCCGGGACAGCCGTGACCTACGAGCAGTACTTC. Translation: CAISDSGTAVTYEQYF.

The V and J genes are TRBV6-9 and TRBJ2-1; D unresolved. The CDR3 sequence is 12 residues long. The germline V and J ends were trimmed by 3 bases and 6 bases, with 6 bases remaining between them. Germline loops: CDR1 MNHGY, CDR2 SVAAGI. CDR3 coding DNA: TGTGCCAGCAGTTACGGCGGCAATGAGCAGTTCTTC. This translates into CASSYGGNEQFF.

The chain employs TRBV19 and TRBJ1-1, with 9 bases aligning to TRBD1. Per germline, CDR1 LNHDA and CDR2 SQIVND (reference sequence). After removal of 7 bases from V and 2 bases from J, the junction contained 14 bases not matched to a gene. CDR3 length equals 17 residues. The CDR3 loop is CASTGDRGEHGNTEAFF. DNA of the CDR3: TGTGCCAGTACCGGAGACAGGGGGGAACACGGTAACACTGAAGCTTTCTTT.